This is a list of T cell receptor beta chains from one sample in a study of blood T cell repertoires in COVID-19. This table comes from immunoSEQ multiplex PCR, and its TCRdb copy is limited to in-frame clones, with some not included. The sample carries hundreds of thousands of clones, roughly 80% recorded once. Sequencing was performed on peripheral blood. These receptor sequences come from an elderly man with acute or convalescent COVID-19. CDR3s include the opening cysteine and the closing phenylalanine or tryptophan. Each record gives: D gene, clone size, V gene, J gene, CDR3 protein, CDR3 DNA. The D gene is left open where the match is weak. Only some rows state a clone size, as once, few, many or a class for expanded clones.

d_call: NA; clone_size: NA; v_call: TRBV18; j_call: TRBJ2-7; cdr3_aa: CASSTSGGGVYEQYF; cdr3_nt: TGTGCCAGCTCAACCTCGGGAGGGGGCGTTTACGAGCAGTACTTC
d_call: NA; clone_size: NA; v_call: TRBV12-3/TRBV12-4; j_call: TRBJ2-1; cdr3_aa: CASSLRVNEQFF; cdr3_nt: TGTGCCAGCAGTTTAAGAGTCAATGAGCAGTTCTTC
d_call: TRBD2; clone_size: NA; v_call: TRBV5-4; j_call: TRBJ2-6; cdr3_aa: CASSPPSGASGANVLTF; cdr3_nt: TGTGCCAGCAGCCCCCCTAGCGGGGCCTCTGGGGCCAACGTCCTGACTTTC
d_call: NA; clone_size: few; v_call: TRBV14; j_call: TRBJ2-7; cdr3_aa: CASSRGWWEWPYEQYF; cdr3_nt: TGTGCCAGCAGCCGAGGTTGGTGGGAGTGGCCCTACGAGCAGTACTTC
d_call: TRBD2; clone_size: NA; v_call: TRBV14; j_call: TRBJ2-3; cdr3_aa: CASSQGGTSGSDTQYF; cdr3_nt: TGTGCCAGCAGCCAAGGCGGGACTAGCGGATCAGATACGCAGTATTTT
d_call: TRBD1; clone_size: NA; v_call: TRBV28; j_call: TRBJ1-5; cdr3_aa: CASRGQISNQPQHF; cdr3_nt: TGTGCCAGCAGGGGACAGATTAGCAATCAGCCCCAGCATTTT
d_call: TRBD2; clone_size: once; v_call: TRBV4-1; j_call: TRBJ2-6; cdr3_aa: CASSQGGRGAGSGANVLTF; cdr3_nt: TGCGCCAGCAGCCAGGGGGGGAGAGGGGCTGGCTCTGGGGCCAACGTCCTGACTTTC
d_call: NA; clone_size: many; v_call: TRBV6-6; j_call: TRBJ2-5; cdr3_aa: CASSYSGGVNGETQYF; cdr3_nt: TGTGCCAGCAGTTACTCCGGAGGGGTAAATGGAGAGACCCAGTACTTC
d_call: TRBD2; clone_size: NA; v_call: TRBV19; j_call: TRBJ2-3; cdr3_aa: CASSIDRRGGYTQYF; cdr3_nt: TGTGCCAGTAGTATAGATCGACGGGGAGGGTATACGCAGTATTTT
d_call: NA; clone_size: NA; v_call: TRBV5-1; j_call: TRBJ2-5; cdr3_aa: CASSLMNGGTETQYF; cdr3_nt: TGCGCCAGCAGCTTGATGAACGGGGGTACGGAGACCCAGTACTTC
d_call: TRBD1; clone_size: NA; v_call: TRBV5-1; j_call: TRBJ2-2; cdr3_aa: CASIGQGVTGELFF; cdr3_nt: TGCGCCAGCATCGGACAGGGGGTCACCGGGGAGCTGTTTTTT
d_call: TRBD2; clone_size: NA; v_call: TRBV28; j_call: TRBJ2-3; cdr3_aa: CASSTQGGGTDTQYF; cdr3_nt: TGTGCCAGCAGTACCCAGGGAGGGGGCACAGATACGCAGTATTTT
d_call: TRBD2; clone_size: NA; v_call: TRBV19; j_call: TRBJ2-7; cdr3_aa: CASSTSGSPYEQYF; cdr3_nt: TGTGCCAGTAGTACTAGCGGGAGTCCCTACGAGCAGTACTTC
d_call: TRBD1; clone_size: NA; v_call: TRBV10-2; j_call: TRBJ1-5; cdr3_aa: CASSEPGQGGSNQPQHF; cdr3_nt: TGCGCCAGCAGTGAGCCAGGACAGGGGGGTAGCAATCAGCCCCAGCATTTT
d_call: NA; clone_size: once; v_call: TRBV19; j_call: TRBJ2-6; cdr3_aa: CASSRKGDGANVLTF; cdr3_nt: TGTGCCTCCTCCCGGAAGGGGGACGGGGCCAACGTCCTGACTTTC
d_call: NA; clone_size: NA; v_call: TRBV9; j_call: TRBJ2-1; cdr3_aa: CASRGGHNEQFF; cdr3_nt: TGTGCCAGCAGGGGAGGACACAATGAGCAGTTCTTC
d_call: TRBD2; clone_size: few; v_call: TRBV7-9; j_call: TRBJ2-1; cdr3_aa: CASARGGLAGGVNEQFF; cdr3_nt: TGTGCCAGCGCCCGCGGCGGACTAGCGGGAGGGGTCAATGAGCAGTTCTTC
d_call: TRBD1; clone_size: few; v_call: TRBV6-2/TRBV6-3; j_call: TRBJ1-5; cdr3_aa: CASSYSAGGLSNQPQHF; cdr3_nt: TGTGCCAGCAGTTACTCGGCAGGGGGCTTAAGCAATCAGCCCCAGCATTTT
d_call: TRBD1; clone_size: NA; v_call: TRBV2; j_call: TRBJ1-5; cdr3_aa: CASNPDRGNQPQHF; cdr3_nt: TGTGCCAGCAATCCGGACAGGGGCAATCAGCCCCAGCATTTT
d_call: TRBD1; clone_size: NA; v_call: TRBV7-9; j_call: TRBJ2-5; cdr3_aa: CASSLELIRTGGGATQYF; cdr3_nt: TGTGCCAGCAGCTTAGAACTAATTCGGACAGGTGGTGGGGCGACCCAGTACTTC
d_call: TRBD1; clone_size: NA; v_call: TRBV6-2/TRBV6-3; j_call: TRBJ1-4; cdr3_aa: CASSYSGGAGEKLFF; cdr3_nt: TGTGCCAGCAGTTACTCAGGGGGCGCGGGTGAAAAACTGTTTTTT
d_call: TRBD1; clone_size: NA; v_call: TRBV5-1; j_call: TRBJ1-1; cdr3_aa: CASSEGQGNTEAFF; cdr3_nt: TGCGCCAGCAGCGAGGGACAGGGGAACACTGAAGCTTTCTTT
d_call: TRBD1; clone_size: NA; v_call: TRBV28; j_call: TRBJ2-7; cdr3_aa: CANQRQGPYEQYF; cdr3_nt: TGTGCCAACCAAAGACAGGGGCCCTACGAGCAGTACTTC
d_call: NA; clone_size: NA; v_call: TRBV6-5; j_call: TRBJ2-7; cdr3_aa: CASSSSAGAGSYEQYF; cdr3_nt: TGTGCCAGCAGTTCATCCGCAGGGGCGGGTTCCTACGAGCAGTACTTC
d_call: TRBD1; clone_size: NA; v_call: TRBV4-2; j_call: TRBJ2-7; cdr3_aa: CASRGTVPYEQYF; cdr3_nt: TGTGCCAGCAGAGGGACAGTTCCCTACGAGCAGTACTTC
d_call: TRBD2; clone_size: NA; v_call: TRBV12-5; j_call: TRBJ2-5; cdr3_aa: CASGSSGSRGETQYF; cdr3_nt: TGTGCTAGTGGTTCAAGCGGGAGCCGGGGAGAGACCCAGTACTTC
d_call: NA; clone_size: NA; v_call: TRBV5-1; j_call: TRBJ2-2; cdr3_aa: CASVSVNTGELFF; cdr3_nt: TGCGCCAGCGTCTCGGTGAACACCGGGGAGCTGTTTTTT
d_call: TRBD1; clone_size: NA; v_call: TRBV5-4; j_call: TRBJ1-2; cdr3_aa: CASSFQGVEGYTF; cdr3_nt: TGTGCCAGCAGCTTTCAGGGGGTAGAAGGCTACACCTTC
d_call: TRBD1; clone_size: NA; v_call: TRBV2; j_call: TRBJ1-6; cdr3_aa: CASSVGTGKNNSPLHF; cdr3_nt: TGTGCCAGCAGTGTGGGGACAGGGAAAAATAATTCACCCCTCCACTTT
d_call: TRBD2; clone_size: NA; v_call: TRBV7-8; j_call: TRBJ2-2; cdr3_aa: CASSLAVYGELFF; cdr3_nt: TGTGCCAGCAGCCTAGCGGTCTACGGGGAGCTGTTTTTT
d_call: TRBD1; clone_size: NA; v_call: TRBV5-1; j_call: TRBJ2-1; cdr3_aa: CASSLGDRGREFF; cdr3_nt: TGCGCCAGCAGCTTGGGAGACAGGGGGCGGGAGTTCTTC
d_call: NA; clone_size: NA; v_call: TRBV18; j_call: TRBJ1-2; cdr3_aa: CASSPPGKDYGYTF; cdr3_nt: TGTGCCAGCTCACCCCCGGGGAAAGACTATGGCTACACCTTC
d_call: TRBD1; clone_size: NA; v_call: TRBV5-6; j_call: TRBJ2-5; cdr3_aa: CASSRTGAGGLQETQYF; cdr3_nt: TGTGCCAGCAGCCGGACCGGGGCAGGGGGTTTACAAGAGACCCAGTACTTC
d_call: NA; clone_size: NA; v_call: TRBV5-1; j_call: TRBJ1-6; cdr3_aa: CASRGTTSGASNSPLHF; cdr3_nt: TGCGCCAGCAGAGGTACCACTTCAGGGGCTTCCAATTCACCCCTCCACTTT
d_call: TRBD1; clone_size: NA; v_call: TRBV29-1; j_call: TRBJ1-5; cdr3_aa: CSVEDRGGQPQHF; cdr3_nt: TGCAGCGTCGAGGACAGGGGAGGTCAGCCCCAGCATTTT
d_call: TRBD1; clone_size: once; v_call: TRBV10-3; j_call: TRBJ1-2; cdr3_aa: CAIGTGGEYGYTF; cdr3_nt: TGTGCCATTGGGACAGGGGGAGAGTATGGCTACACCTTC
d_call: NA; clone_size: NA; v_call: TRBV19; j_call: TRBJ2-1; cdr3_aa: CASRSLSTKGVNEQFF; cdr3_nt: TGTGCCAGTAGGTCCCTTTCGACCAAGGGGGTCAATGAGCAGTTCTTC
d_call: NA; clone_size: NA; v_call: TRBV19; j_call: TRBJ1-5; cdr3_aa: CASSITGYQPQHF; cdr3_nt: TGTGCCAGTAGTATAACAGGGTATCAGCCCCAGCATTTT
d_call: NA; clone_size: NA; v_call: TRBV18; j_call: TRBJ1-2; cdr3_aa: CASSLDLTGLYGYTF; cdr3_nt: TGTGCCAGCTCACTAGACTTGACAGGTCTTTATGGCTACACCTTC
d_call: NA; clone_size: NA; v_call: TRBV5-4; j_call: TRBJ2-1; cdr3_aa: CASSFWQGYNEQFF; cdr3_nt: TGTGCCAGCAGCTTTTGGCAGGGGTATAATGAGCAGTTCTTC
d_call: NA; clone_size: NA; v_call: TRBV5-1; j_call: TRBJ2-1; cdr3_aa: CASSLALDPFNEQFF; cdr3_nt: TGCGCCAGCAGCTTGGCGCTAGACCCTTTCAATGAGCAGTTCTTC
d_call: TRBD1; clone_size: few; v_call: TRBV11-2; j_call: TRBJ1-1; cdr3_aa: CASSLEGTGGLNTEAFF; cdr3_nt: TGTGCCAGCAGCTTAGAAGGGACAGGGGGCTTGAACACTGAAGCTTTCTTT
d_call: NA; clone_size: NA; v_call: TRBV7-9; j_call: TRBJ1-1; cdr3_aa: CASRTTELEAFF; cdr3_nt: TGTGCCAGCAGAACTACGGAGCTTGAAGCTTTCTTT
d_call: TRBD1; clone_size: NA; v_call: TRBV18; j_call: TRBJ1-6; cdr3_aa: CASSPGQANSPLHF; cdr3_nt: TGTGCCAGCTCACCCGGACAGGCTAATTCACCCCTCCACTTT
d_call: NA; clone_size: NA; v_call: TRBV5-4; j_call: TRBJ2-6; cdr3_aa: CASSLGGGSGANVLTF; cdr3_nt: TGTGCCAGCAGCTTGGGAGGAGGATCTGGGGCCAACGTCCTGACTTTC
d_call: NA; clone_size: NA; v_call: TRBV5-1; j_call: TRBJ1-5; cdr3_aa: CASSPRWGENQPQHF; cdr3_nt: TGCGCCAGCAGCCCTCGATGGGGAGAGAATCAGCCCCAGCATTTT
d_call: TRBD1; clone_size: NA; v_call: TRBV11-2; j_call: TRBJ1-1; cdr3_aa: CASSSQQGQLRAFF; cdr3_nt: TGTGCCAGCAGCTCACAACAGGGGCAATTAAGAGCTTTCTTT
d_call: TRBD2; clone_size: NA; v_call: TRBV4-2; j_call: TRBJ2-3; cdr3_aa: CASSQERVAGGRTDTQYF; cdr3_nt: TGTGCCAGCAGCCAAGAAAGGGTAGCGGGGGGGAGGACAGATACGCAGTATTTT